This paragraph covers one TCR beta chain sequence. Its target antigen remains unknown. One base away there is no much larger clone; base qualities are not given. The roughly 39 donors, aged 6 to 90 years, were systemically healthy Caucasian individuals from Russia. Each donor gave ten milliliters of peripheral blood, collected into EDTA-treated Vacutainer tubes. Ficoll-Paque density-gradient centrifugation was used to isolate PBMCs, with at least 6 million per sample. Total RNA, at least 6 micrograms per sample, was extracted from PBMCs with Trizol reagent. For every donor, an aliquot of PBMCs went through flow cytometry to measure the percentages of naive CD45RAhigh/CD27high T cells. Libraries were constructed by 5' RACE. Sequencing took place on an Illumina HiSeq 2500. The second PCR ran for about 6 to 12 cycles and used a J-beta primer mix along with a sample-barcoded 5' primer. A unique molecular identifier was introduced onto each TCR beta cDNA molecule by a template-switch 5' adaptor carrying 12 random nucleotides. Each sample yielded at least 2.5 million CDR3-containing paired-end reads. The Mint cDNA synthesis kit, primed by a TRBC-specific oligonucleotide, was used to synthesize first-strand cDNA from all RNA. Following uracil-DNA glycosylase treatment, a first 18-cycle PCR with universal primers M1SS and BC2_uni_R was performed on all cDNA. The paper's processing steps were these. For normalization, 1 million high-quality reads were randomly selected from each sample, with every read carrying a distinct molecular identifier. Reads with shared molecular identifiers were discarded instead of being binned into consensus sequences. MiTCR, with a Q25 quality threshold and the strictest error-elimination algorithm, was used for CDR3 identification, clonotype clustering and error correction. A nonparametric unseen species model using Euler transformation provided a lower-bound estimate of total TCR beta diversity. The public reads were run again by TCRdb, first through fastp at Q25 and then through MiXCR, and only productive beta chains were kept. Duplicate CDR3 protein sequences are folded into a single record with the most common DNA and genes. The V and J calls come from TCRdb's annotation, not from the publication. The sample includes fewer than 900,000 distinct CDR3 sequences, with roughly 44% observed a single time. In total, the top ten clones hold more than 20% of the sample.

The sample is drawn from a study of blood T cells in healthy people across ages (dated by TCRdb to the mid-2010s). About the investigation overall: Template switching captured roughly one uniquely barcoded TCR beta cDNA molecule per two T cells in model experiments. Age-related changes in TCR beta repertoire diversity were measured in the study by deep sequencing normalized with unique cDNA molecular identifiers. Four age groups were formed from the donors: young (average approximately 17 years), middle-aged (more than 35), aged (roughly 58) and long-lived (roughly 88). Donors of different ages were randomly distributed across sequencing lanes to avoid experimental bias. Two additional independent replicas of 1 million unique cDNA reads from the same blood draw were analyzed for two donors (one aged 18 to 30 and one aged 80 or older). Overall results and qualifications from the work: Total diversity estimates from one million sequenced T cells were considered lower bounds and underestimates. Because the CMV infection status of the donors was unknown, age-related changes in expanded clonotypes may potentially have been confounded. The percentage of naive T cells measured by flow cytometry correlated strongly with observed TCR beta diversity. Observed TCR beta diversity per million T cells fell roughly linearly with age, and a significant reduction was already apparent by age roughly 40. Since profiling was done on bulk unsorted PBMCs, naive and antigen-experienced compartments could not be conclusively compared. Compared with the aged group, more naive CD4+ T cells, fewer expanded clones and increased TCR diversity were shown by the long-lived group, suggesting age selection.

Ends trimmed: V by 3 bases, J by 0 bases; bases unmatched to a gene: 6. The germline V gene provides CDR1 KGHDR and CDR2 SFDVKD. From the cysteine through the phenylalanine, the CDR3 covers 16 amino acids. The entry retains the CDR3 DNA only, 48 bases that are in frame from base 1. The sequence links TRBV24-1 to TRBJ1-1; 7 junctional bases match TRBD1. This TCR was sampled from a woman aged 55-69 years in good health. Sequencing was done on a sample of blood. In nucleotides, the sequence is TGTGCCACCAGTGATCTAGGGGGCAGGATGAACACTGAAGCTTTCTTT. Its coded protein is CATSDLGGRMNTEAFF.